This T cell receptor beta chain was sequenced in a study of cytomegalovirus exposure and HLA in healthy donors. Overall study findings and caveats: With later analysis, a missense DCLRE1C variant became linked to TCR beta V- and J-gene trimming. Immune exposure information available was restricted to CMV serostatus. The authors reported that TCR beta sequences could predict HLA-A and HLA-B alleles. These predictions were accurate for most subjects in the first cohort.

Note on this clone: The antigen is undetermined.

PCR used 60 Vbeta primers and 13 Jbeta primers. Sequenced by immunoSEQ multiplex PCR; TCRdb stores in-frame clones only, minus some. Of around 160,000 clones listed, 55% to 80% were seen once; the top ten hold 4% to 5.5%. V was cut by 7 bases and J by 4 bases, with 5 bases left in between. Per germline, CDR1 MNHEY and CDR2 SVGAGI. The CDR3 consists of 11 residues. The donors were healthy bone marrow donors. Sequenced input: PBMCs. The V gene is TRBV6-5, the J gene TRBJ1-3; the D is unclear. The sequence was collected from a woman aged 18 to 35 in good health and CMV-seropositive. The CDR3 sequence: CASTAGNTIYF. DNA of the CDR3: TGTGCCAGCACAGCGGGAAACACCATATATTTT.